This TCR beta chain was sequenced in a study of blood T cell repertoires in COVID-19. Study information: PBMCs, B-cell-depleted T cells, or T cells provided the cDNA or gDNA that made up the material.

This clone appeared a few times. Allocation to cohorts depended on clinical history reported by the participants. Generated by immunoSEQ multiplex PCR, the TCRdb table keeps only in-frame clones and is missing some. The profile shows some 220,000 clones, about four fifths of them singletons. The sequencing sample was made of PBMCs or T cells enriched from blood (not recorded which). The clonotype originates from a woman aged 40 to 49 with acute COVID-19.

The CDR3 reads CASSTLAGGGNEQFF. DNA for the CDR3: TGTGCCAGCAGCACCCTAGCGGGGGGCGGAAATGAGCAGTTCTTC. The gene calls are TRBV7-3 and TRBJ2-1, with TRBD2 matching over 11 bases. The V and J ends lost 5 bases and 7 bases, in that order; junction bases with no gene match: 7. The germline V gene has CDR1 SGHTA and CDR2 FQGTGA. The CDR3 is 15 residues long.